These 27 T cell receptor beta chains were sequenced from one sample in a study of shared clonotypes between healthy human individuals. TCRdb keeps only in-frame clones here, not all; method: immunoSEQ multiplex PCR. The sample holds about 2.4 million clones, more than 90% seen once. Material for sequencing was naive CD4+ T cells sorted from blood. Subset reported: CD45RA+ positively selected. The receptor source for this set is a man aged 18 to 35 in good health.

CDR3 sequence reads: CASGIGPSNEQFF. In nucleotides, the CDR3 is TGTGCTAGTGGTATAGGACCGTCCAATGAGCAGTTCTTC. The chain joins TRBV12-5 to TRBJ2-1; the D is unclear. This CDR3 is built from 13 residues. V was cut by 5 bases and J by 6 bases, with 11 bases left in between. Germline V gene data show CDR1 as LGHNT and CDR2 as FRNRAP.

The chain joins TRBV9 to TRBJ2-1; 9 bases align to TRBD2. CDR3 length: 16 residues. V lost 3 bases and J lost 3; bases outside the gene matches: 7. Germline CDR1 is SGDLS and CDR2 is YYNGEE. Here the CDR3 reads CASSALGLAVYNEQFF. Here the CDR3 DNA reads TGTGCCAGCAGCGCCCTGGGACTAGCTGTCTACAATGAGCAGTTCTTC.

V and J are TRBV28 and TRBJ1-2; the match to TRBD1 covers 7 bases. CDR3 size: 14 residues. The ends lost 6 bases at V and 4 bases at J; junction bases unmatched: 8. Germline V gene lookup returns CDR1 MDHEN and CDR2 SYDVKM. The CDR3 coding sequence is TGTGCCAGCAGGGAGGGACAGAACATCTATGGCTACACCTTC. This gives the protein CASREGQNIYGYTF.

This chain uses TRBV10-1 with TRBJ2-5; D is uncertain. Germline values: CDR1 WNHNN, CDR2 SYGVQD (reference sequence). This CDR3 has 12 amino acids. The V end was cut by 0 bases, the J end by 5 bases, with 4 bases between. CDR3 loop: CASSESLETQYF. The DNA of the CDR3 is TGCGCCAGCAGTGAGTCGTTGGAGACCCAGTACTTC.

V is TRBV18 and J is TRBJ2-7; 7 nucleotides agree with TRBD1. CDR1 is KGHSH and CDR2 is LQKENI in the germline V gene. V shed 2 bases and J 0 bases; nucleotides not matched to a gene: 4. This CDR3 is built from 15 residues. The CDR3 nucleotides read TGTGCCAGCTCACCAACCGGGACAGACTCCTACGAGCAGTACTTC. It encodes CASSPTGTDSYEQYF.

The chain links TRBV6-5 to TRBJ1-2, with a weak D call TRBD1 (6 bases). V lost 2 bases to trimming and J lost 5 bases, with 18 bases between them. The CDR3 runs 16 residues. Germline CDR1 MNHEY, CDR2 SVGAGI. The CDR3 spells CASSYSVAFQGYGYTF. In DNA, the CDR3 is TGTGCCAGCAGTTACAGCGTAGCATTCCAGGGGTATGGCTACACCTTC.

The chain is built from TRBV13 and TRBJ2-3; 9 bases agree with TRBD1. This CDR3 comprises 16 residues. V gave up 0 bases and J gave up 4 bases; unmatched junction bases: 5. Germline CDR1 reads PRHDT; CDR2 reads FYEKMQ (reference sequence). CDR3 in amino acids: CASSLGQGARADTQYF. The CDR3 DNA sequence: TGTGCCAGCAGCTTAGGACAGGGGGCGAGGGCAGATACGCAGTATTTT.

This chain uses TRBV2 with TRBJ1-1; D perhaps matches TRBD1 (6 bases). The CDR3 spans 13 residues. Trimming took off 5 bases at V and 4 bases at J, with 11 bases between the two ends. CDR1 SNHLY and CDR2 FYNNEI come from the germline V gene. DNA for the CDR3: TGTGCCAGCAGTTCCGAGGGGGGCACTGAAGCTTTCTTT. This gives the protein CASSSEGGTEAFF.

J is TRBJ2-3 and V is TRBV7-2, with 7 bases aligning to TRBD2. J lost 2 bases, V lost 1 base, and 3 bases had no gene match. This CDR3 spans 15 amino acids. Germline V lookup: CDR1 SGHTA, CDR2 FQGNSA. CDR3 loop: CASSLERGITDTQYF. The CDR3 nucleotides read TGTGCCAGCAGCTTAGAGCGGGGTATCACAGATACGCAGTATTTT.

The genes are TRBV29-1 and TRBJ1-1; D is ambiguous. CDR3 size: 14 residues. Germline CDR1 is SQVTM and CDR2 is ANQGSEA. Trimming stripped 1 base from V and 1 base from J, with 10 bases between. CDR3 sequence reads: CSVEAGSTNTEAFF. DNA of the CDR3: TGCAGCGTTGAAGCGGGGTCCACGAACACTGAAGCTTTCTTT.

Concerning this clone itself: Within the sample, other DNA sequences also encode this same CDR3. In DNA, the CDR3 is TGCGCCAGCAGCTTGGACCCGGCGGGGGAGCTGTTTTTT. Its protein product is CASSLDPAGELFF. The chain employs TRBV5-1 and TRBJ2-2; D is ambiguous. The V end lost 0 bases, the J end lost 8 bases, and 8 bases lay between the germline ends. This CDR3 is built from 13 residues. CDR1 and CDR2 from the germline V gene are SGHRS and YFSETQ.

The chain has TRBV6-5 and TRBJ1-2; D is ambiguous. The V end was cut by 3 bases, the J end by 5 bases, with 10 bases between. Looked up from germline, CDR1 is MNHEY and CDR2 is SVGAGI. The CDR3 spans 13 residues. This chain's CDR3 is CASSYVGSYGYTF. The CDR3 nucleotides are TGTGCCAGCAGTTATGTCGGGAGTTATGGCTACACCTTC.

With respect to this clone: Other DNA sequences of this sample code for an identical CDR3. The rearrangement joins TRBV9 to TRBJ1-2, with TRBD1 matching over 8 bases. The germline CDR1 and CDR2 sequences are SGDLS and YYNGEE. The CDR3 consists of 13 residues. Trimming at V came to 0 bases and at J to 6 bases, leaving 1 base not matched to a gene. The CDR3 DNA is TGTGCCAGCAGCGTAGACAGGGGGGATGGCTACACCTTC. Encoded protein: CASSVDRGDGYTF.

The CDR3 DNA reads TGTGCCAGCAGCTTAAGGGGACCCGGGACAGGGTACAATGAGCAGTTCTTC. It translates to CASSLRGPGTGYNEQFF. The chain links TRBV11-2 to TRBJ2-1; 9 bases agree with TRBD1. This CDR3 region has 17 residues. V lost 2 bases, J lost 4 bases, and 9 bases stayed unmatched. CDR1 SGHAT and CDR2 FQNNGV come from the germline V gene.

CDR3 sequence: CASTPGRLLNTEAFF. CDR3 nucleotide sequence: TGTGCCAGCACCCCGGGACGGCTTTTGAACACTGAAGCTTTCTTT. This chain connects TRBV27 to TRBJ1-1, with D maybe TRBD1 (5 bases). Germline V gives CDR1 MNHEY, CDR2 SMNVEV (reference sequence). The CDR3 runs 15 residues. V was shortened by 7 bases and J by 0 bases, with 15 bases between the two germline ends.

This chain connects TRBV5-6 to TRBJ1-1; D gene uncertain. Germline lookup yields CDR1 SGHDT and CDR2 YYEEEE. Trimming pared 0 bases from V and 6 bases from J, leaving 9 bases between. CDR3 length: 13 amino acids. Written as DNA, the CDR3 is TGTGCCAGCAGCTTGGCTCAGCTGCCTGAAGCTTTCTTT. This codes for CASSLAQLPEAFF. The full variable domain, its missing parts supplied by reference TRBV5-6 and TRBJ1-1, is DAGVTQSPTHLIKTRGQQVTLRCSPKSGHDTVSWYQQALGQGPQFIFQYYEEEERQRGNFPDRFSGHQFPNYSSELNVNALLLGDSALYLCASSLAQLPEAFFGQGTRLTVV.

The rearrangement uses TRBV19 and TRBJ1-5; D is undetermined. There are 12 residues in the CDR3. The V and J ends lost 7 bases and 4 bases respectively, with 8 bases between them. Germline V CDR1 and CDR2: LNHDA, SQIVND (reference sequence). Written as DNA, the CDR3 is TGTGCCAGTACCTTTTCTAATCAGCCCCAGCATTTT. Translation: CASTFSNQPQHF.

A single count supports this clone. The chain combines TRBV7-2 with TRBJ2-7; 7 bases agree with TRBD2. V was clipped by 3 bases and J by 3 bases; unmatched bases: 5. This CDR3 has 14 residues. Germline values: CDR1 SGHTA, CDR2 FQGNSA. CDR3: CASSLTGTNYEQYF. DNA of the CDR3: TGTGCCAGCAGCTTGACGGGGACTAACTACGAGCAGTACTTC.

The rearrangement uses TRBV29-1 and TRBJ2-1; no clear D. In germline, CDR1 is SQVTM, CDR2 ANQGSEA. CDR3 length: 11 amino acids. The ends were cut back, 5 bases at V and 3 bases at J, with 5 bases in the middle. CDR3 nucleotide sequence: TGCAGCGTTTTCGGCTACAATGAGCAGTTCTTC. Protein: CSVFGYNEQFF.

The J gene is TRBJ2-3, the V gene TRBV28, with 15 positions matching TRBD2. In germline, CDR1 is MDHEN, CDR2 SYDVKM. V was pared by 4 bases and J by 3 bases, with 5 bases of the junction left unmatched. CDR3 length equals 17 residues. As DNA, the CDR3 is TGTGCCAGCAGTTGGGGGACTAGCGGGGGGAATACAGATACGCAGTATTTT. Translation: CASSWGTSGGNTDTQYF.

The CDR3 DNA reads TGCGCCAGCAGCCTCGATAAGGGGAATGGCTACACCTTC. Protein: CASSLDKGNGYTF. The chain recombines TRBV5-1 with TRBJ1-2; tentative D call: TRBD1 (5 bases). V gave up 4 bases and J gave up 6 bases, with 13 bases separating them. CDR1 is SGHRS, CDR2 YFSETQ, per germline. This CDR3 is built from 13 residues.

The genes are TRBV6-6 and TRBJ2-3; TRBD2 is a possible D gene (6 bases). CDR1 and CDR2 (germline): MNHNY, SVGAGI (reference sequence). The ends were cut back, 6 bases at V and 6 bases at J, with 16 bases in the middle. This CDR3 has 14 residues. The CDR3 loop reads CASRLGTAGDTQYF. As DNA, the CDR3 is TGTGCCAGCAGGCTCGGGACCGCGGGGGATACGCAGTATTTT.

The rearrangement uses TRBV7-2 and TRBJ2-4; no definite D call. There are 16 residues in the CDR3. CDR1 is SGHTA and CDR2 is FQGNSA in the germline V gene. Trimming stripped 5 bases from V and 7 bases from J, with 21 bases between. The CDR3 is CASSAVLMGYGNIQYF. The CDR3 bases are TGTGCCAGCAGCGCGGTACTTATGGGTTACGGGAACATTCAGTACTTC.

In this sample, this clone turned up once. The gene calls are TRBV7-9 and TRBJ2-5; 10 positions match TRBD2. CDR1 and CDR2 (germline): SEHNR, FQNEAQ (reference sequence). V shed 6 bases and J 3 bases; nucleotides not matched to a gene: 10. The CDR3 extends over 16 amino acids. The CDR3 DNA sequence: TGTGCCAGCAGAAGACTAGCGGGCCCGGGGAAAGAGACCCAGTACTTC. Its translation: CASRRLAGPGKETQYF. Based on the CDR3 plus reference TRBV7-9 and TRBJ2-5, the full variable domain is DTGVSQNPRHKITKRGQNVTFRCDPISEHNRLYWYRQTLGQGPEFLTYFQNEAQLEKSRLLSDRFSAERPKGSFSTLEIQRTEQGDSAMYLCASRRLAGPGKETQYFGPGTRLLVL.

The J gene is TRBJ2-5, the V gene TRBV28; D is unresolved. The end of the DNA fits TRBJ2-7 better, so the J call may be wrong. Germline CDR1 MDHEN, CDR2 SYDVKM. There are 15 residues in the CDR3. The CDR3 loop is CASSERTTITYEQYF. The CDR3 DNA reads as TGTGCCAGCAGTGAAAGGACCACAATCACCTACGAGCAGTACTTC.

Remarks on this clone: This CDR3 is also generated by other DNA sequences in the sample. The chain is built from TRBV7-9 and TRBJ1-4; D may be TRBD1 (6 bases). The germline gives CDR1 SEHNR, CDR2 FQNEAQ (reference sequence). Trimming removed 5 bases at V and 5 bases at J, with 12 bases between. The CDR3 runs to 14 residues. Here the CDR3 reads CASSPTGSNEKLFF. CDR3 nucleotide sequence: TGTGCCAGCAGCCCCACAGGGAGCAATGAAAAACTGTTTTTT.

This clone was counted a single time. The genes are TRBV19 and TRBJ2-7; 7 bases match TRBD2. Germline assignment: CDR1 LNHDA and CDR2 SQIVND (reference sequence). This CDR3 spans 16 amino acids. J lost 0 bases, V lost 3 bases, and 8 bases had no gene match. CDR3 region: CASSIQPGLSSYEQYF. CDR3 DNA sequence: TGTGCCAGTAGTATCCAACCGGGACTAAGCTCCTACGAGCAGTACTTC.